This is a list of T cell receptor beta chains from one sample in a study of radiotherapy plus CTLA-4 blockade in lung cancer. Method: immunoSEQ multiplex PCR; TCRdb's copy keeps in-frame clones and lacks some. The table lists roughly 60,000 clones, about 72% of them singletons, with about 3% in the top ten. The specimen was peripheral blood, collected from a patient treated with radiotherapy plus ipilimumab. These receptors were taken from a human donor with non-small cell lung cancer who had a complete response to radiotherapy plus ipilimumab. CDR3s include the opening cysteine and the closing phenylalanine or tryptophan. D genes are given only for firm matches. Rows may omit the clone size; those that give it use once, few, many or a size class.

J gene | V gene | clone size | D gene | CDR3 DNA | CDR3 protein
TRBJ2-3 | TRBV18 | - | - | TGTGCCAGCTCACTCAACTCAGGGCCAGATACGCAGTATTTT | CASSLNSGPDTQYF
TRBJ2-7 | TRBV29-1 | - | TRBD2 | TGCAGCATTAGCGGGGCACGTAGCTCCTACGAGCAGTACTTC | CSISGARSSYEQYF
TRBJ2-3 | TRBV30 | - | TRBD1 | TGTGCCTGGAGTGTGGGGACAGGAGGCACGCAGTATTTT | CAWSVGTGGTQYF
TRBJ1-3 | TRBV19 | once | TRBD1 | TGTGCCAGTCAAAACAGGGGGGCCTACTCTGGAAACACCATATATTTT | CASQNRGAYSGNTIYF
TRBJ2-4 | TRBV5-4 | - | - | TGTGCCAGCAGCTCAGCATCTAGCGTTCACGCCAAAAACATTCAGTACTTC | CASSSASSVHAKNIQYF
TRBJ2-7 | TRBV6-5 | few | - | TGTGCCAGCAGTTATTCCCCGGAGGGGTACGAGCAGTACTTC | CASSYSPEGYEQYF
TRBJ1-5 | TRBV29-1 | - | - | TGCAGCGTTGTGGCAGATAGCAATCAGCCCCAGCATTTT | CSVVADSNQPQHF
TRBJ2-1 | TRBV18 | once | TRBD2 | TGTGCCAGCTCACGGGCCACAGCGGGAGGGTCCTACAATGAGCAGTTCTTC | CASSRATAGGSYNEQFF
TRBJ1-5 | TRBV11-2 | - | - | TGTGCCAGCAGCTTAGGGCACGGGGGGACTCAGCCCCAGCATTTT | CASSLGHGGTQPQHF
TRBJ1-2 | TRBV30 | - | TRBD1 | TGTGCCTGGCCCCGCGGGGCCGGGACAGGGGGCGGCTACACCTTC | CAWPRGAGTGGGYTF
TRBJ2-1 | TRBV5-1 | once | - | TGCGCCAGCAGCTTTCTAGTGAGCTCCTACAATGAGCAGTTCTTC | CASSFLVSSYNEQFF
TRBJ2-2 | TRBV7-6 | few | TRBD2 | TGTGCCAGCAGCTGGACTAGCGGGGGGGCTGGCGGGGAGCTGTTTTTT | CASSWTSGGAGGELFF
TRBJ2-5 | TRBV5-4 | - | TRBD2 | TGTGCCAGCAGCCTCACGACTAGCGGGGGGGAAAAGACCCAGTACTTC | CASSLTTSGGEKTQYF
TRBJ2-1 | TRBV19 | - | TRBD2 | TGTGCCAGTAGTGCGTTAGCGGGGGGGGGCTACAATGAGCAGTTCTTC | CASSALAGGGYNEQFF
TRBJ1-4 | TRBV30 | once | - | TGTGCCTGGAGTGTACGGAGACCTCCTGAAAAACTGTTTTTT | CAWSVRRPPEKLFF
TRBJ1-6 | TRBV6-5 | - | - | TGTGCCAGCAGTTACAGCGGCCGAAATAATTCACCCCTCCACTTT | CASSYSGRNNSPLHF
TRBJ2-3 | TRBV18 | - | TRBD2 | TGTGCCAGCTCACCACTAGCGGGAGACACAGATACGCAGTATTTT | CASSPLAGDTDTQYF
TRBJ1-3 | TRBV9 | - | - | TGTGCCAGCAGCCCGCGGACCCTAGCCTCTGGAAACACCATATATTTT | CASSPRTLASGNTIYF
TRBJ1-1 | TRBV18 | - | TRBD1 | TGTGCCAGCTCACGCCAGGGACAGATGAACACTGAAGCTTTCTTT | CASSRQGQMNTEAFF
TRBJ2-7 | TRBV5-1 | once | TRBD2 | TGCGCCAGCAGCAAACAACTAGCGGGAGAAACCTACGAGCAGTACTTC | CASSKQLAGETYEQYF
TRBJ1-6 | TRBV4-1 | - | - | TGCGCCAGCAGCCAAGAATCTCAGAGGGTTAGATCACCCCTCCACTTT | CASSQESQRVRSPLHF
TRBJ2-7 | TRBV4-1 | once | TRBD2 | TGCGCCAGCAGCCGTCTTTTTAGGACTAGCGCTACCTACGAGCAGTACTTC | CASSRLFRTSATYEQYF
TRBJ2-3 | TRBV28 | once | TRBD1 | TGTGCCAGCAGTTACCCCCGCTGGTCATCCCCGGGACAGGGGAAGACGTCACAGATAGATACGCAGTATTTT | CASSYPRWSSPGQGKTSQIDTQYF
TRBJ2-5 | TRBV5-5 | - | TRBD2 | TGTGCCAGCAGCCCCCACCCCACTAGCGAGCAAGAGACCCAGTACTTC | CASSPHPTSEQETQYF
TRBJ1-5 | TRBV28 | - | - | TGTGCCAGCAGTTTTCTCACCGGACAGCCCAACGGCAATCAGCCCCAGCATTTT | CASSFLTGQPNGNQPQHF
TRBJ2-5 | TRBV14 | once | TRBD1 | TGTGCCAGCAGCCAACGGACAGGGGGTCTCCAAGAGACCCAGTACTTC | CASSQRTGGLQETQYF
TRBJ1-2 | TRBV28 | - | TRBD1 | TGTGCCAGCAGGACTCACAGGGGAGATGGCTACACCTTC | CASRTHRGDGYTF
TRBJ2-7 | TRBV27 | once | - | TGTGCCAGCAGTTTAGTGGGCCCTGGCGAGCAGTACTTC | CASSLVGPGEQYF
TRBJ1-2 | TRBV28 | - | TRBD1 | TGTGCCAGCAGGGTGGGGACAGTGGGCAACTATGGCTACACCTTC | CASRVGTVGNYGYTF